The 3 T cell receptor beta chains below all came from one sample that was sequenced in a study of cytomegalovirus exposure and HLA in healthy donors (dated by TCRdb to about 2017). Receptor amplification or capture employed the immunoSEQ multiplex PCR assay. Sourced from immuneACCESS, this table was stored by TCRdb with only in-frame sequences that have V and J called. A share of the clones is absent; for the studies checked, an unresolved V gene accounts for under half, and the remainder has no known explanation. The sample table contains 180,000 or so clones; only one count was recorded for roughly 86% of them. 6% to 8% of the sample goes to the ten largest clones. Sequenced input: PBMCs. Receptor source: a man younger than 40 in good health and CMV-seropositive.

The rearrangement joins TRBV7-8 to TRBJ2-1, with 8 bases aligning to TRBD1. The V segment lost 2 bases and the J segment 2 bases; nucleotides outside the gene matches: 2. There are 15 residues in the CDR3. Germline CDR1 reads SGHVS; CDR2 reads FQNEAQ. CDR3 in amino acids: CASSLPGQAYNEQFF. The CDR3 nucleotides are TGTGCCAGCAGCTTACCGGGACAGGCCTACAATGAGCAGTTCTTC.

The CDR3, as DNA: TGTGCCAGCAGCGACCGGGACAGGGCTCCCTACGAGCAGTACTTC. It specifies CASSDRDRAPYEQYF. The chain recombines TRBV7-9 with TRBJ2-7; 9 nucleotides match TRBD1. V was clipped by 5 bases and J by 2 bases; unmatched bases: 7. Germline V gives CDR1 SEHNR, CDR2 FQNEAQ (reference sequence). The CDR3 is 15 residues long. The entire variable domain, with the rest obtained from reference TRBV7-9 and TRBJ2-7, is as follows: DTGVSQNPRHKITKRGQNVTFRCDPISEHNRLYWYRQTLGQGPEFLTYFQNEAQLEKSRLLSDRFSAERPKGSFSTLEIQRTEQGDSAMYLCASSDRDRAPYEQYFGPGTRLTVT.

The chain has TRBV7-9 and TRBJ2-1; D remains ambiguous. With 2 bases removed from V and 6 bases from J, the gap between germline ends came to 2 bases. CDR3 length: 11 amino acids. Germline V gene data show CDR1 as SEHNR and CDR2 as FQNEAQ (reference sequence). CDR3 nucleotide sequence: TGTGCCAGCAGCTTAATCAATGAGCAGTTCTTC. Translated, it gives CASSLINEQFF. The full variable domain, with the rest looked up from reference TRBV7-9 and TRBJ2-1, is DTGVSQNPRHKITKRGQNVTFRCDPISEHNRLYWYRQTLGQGPEFLTYFQNEAQLEKSRLLSDRFSAERPKGSFSTLEIQRTEQGDSAMYLCASSLINEQFFGPGTRLTVL.